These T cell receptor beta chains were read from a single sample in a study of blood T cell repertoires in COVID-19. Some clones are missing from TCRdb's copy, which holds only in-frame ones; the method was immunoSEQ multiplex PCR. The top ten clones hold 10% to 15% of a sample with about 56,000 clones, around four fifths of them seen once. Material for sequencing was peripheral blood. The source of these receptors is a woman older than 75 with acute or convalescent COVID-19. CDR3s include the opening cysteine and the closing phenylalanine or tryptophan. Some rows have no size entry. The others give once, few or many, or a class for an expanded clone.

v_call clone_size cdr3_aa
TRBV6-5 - CASSTTQGGYTF
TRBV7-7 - CASRGQGNSPLHF
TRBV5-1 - CASSPGQGREKLFF
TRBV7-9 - CASSLRGQSTNEKLFF
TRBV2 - CASSDLTVGNQPQHF
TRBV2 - CASTFRQTNEKLFF
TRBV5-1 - CASSLGDSNYGYTF
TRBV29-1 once CSVEGTGYTEAFF
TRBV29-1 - CSALGQSGNTIYF
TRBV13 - CASSERTESEQYF
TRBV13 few CASSSLPRQANPAIFSPLHF
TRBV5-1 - CASSTSGTGASTGELFF
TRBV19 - CASSSRAGSVGEDTIYF
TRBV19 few CASSITGAGQGGRRTEAFF
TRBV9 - CASSPLDRYNEQFF
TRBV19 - CASSSKTGGSSEAFF
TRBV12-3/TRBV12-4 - CASSLGDSYGYTF
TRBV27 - CASSSRPAFYNSPLHF
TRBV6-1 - CASSESGGLQETQYF
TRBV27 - CASSYPPGQGFKYEQYF
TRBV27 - CASSPEPDIRNEKLFF
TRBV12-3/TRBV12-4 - CASSQRDEDTQYF
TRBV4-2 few CASSLRQGTGEEGELFF
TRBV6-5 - CASSWDRGDSPLHF
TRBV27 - CASSSLIFETALTDTQYF
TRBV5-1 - CASSPGTSGGAGEQFF
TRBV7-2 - CASSPLWGRTGGDYEQYF
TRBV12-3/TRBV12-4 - CASTEGVFYEQYF
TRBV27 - CASTPTGNSYNEQFF
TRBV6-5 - CASSYQEDNQPQHF
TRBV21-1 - CASSLGQGDYGYTF
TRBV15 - CATSRANVGNTIYF
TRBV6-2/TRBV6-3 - CASSSSGNTGELFF
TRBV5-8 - CASSLGWGDEDTQYF
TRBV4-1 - CASSIQLAGGNNEQFF
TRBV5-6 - CASSHDTGVYGYTF
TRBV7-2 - CASSRTGPNTEAFF